Presented here are 10 T cell receptor beta chains from one specimen sequenced in a study of blood T cell repertoires in COVID-19. TCRdb keeps only in-frame clones here, not all; method: immunoSEQ multiplex PCR. In the table there are about 24,000 clones, over 55% of which are singletons. Sequenced sample: peripheral blood. The receptors were sampled from a woman older than 75 with acute or convalescent COVID-19.

The chain recombines TRBV10-3 with TRBJ2-3; a possible D gene is TRBD2 (5 bases). The CDR3 length is 17 residues. The V end lost 6 bases, the J end lost 5 bases, and 24 bases lay between the germline ends. Germline CDR1 is ENHRY and CDR2 is SYGVKD. CDR3 loop: CAISRAAESLGRDTQYF. The CDR3 region has the DNA TGTGCCATCAGCCGCGCAGCGGAATCATTAGGGCGAGATACGCAGTATTTT.

This clone was seen more than once but under ten times. The chain employs TRBV3-1 (or the pseudogene TRBV3-2) and TRBJ1-2; D remains unclear. Germline V lookup: CDR1 LGHDT, CDR2 YNNKEL (reference sequence). This CDR3 contains 15 residues. Trimming took off 0 bases at V and 0 bases at J, with 8 bases between the two ends. This CDR3 reads CASSQDARANYGYTF. CDR3 coding DNA: TGTGCCAGCAGCCAAGATGCCCGGGCTAACTATGGCTACACCTTC.

This clone was picked up many times. The gene calls are TRBV7-8 and TRBJ2-1, with TRBD1 as a possible D gene (6 bases). The V end was cut by 4 bases, the J end by 7 bases, with 11 bases between. The germline gives CDR1 SGHVS, CDR2 FQNEAQ. This CDR3 spans 13 amino acids. The CDR3 region has the DNA TGTGCCAGCAGCTCAGGGGAAAGGAATGAGCAGTTCTTC. Its translation is CASSSGERNEQFF. The full variable domain, in which reference TRBV7-8 and TRBJ2-1 provide the parts outside the CDR3, is GAGVSQSPRYKVAKRGQDVALRCDPISGHVSLFWYQQALGQGPEFLTYFQNEAQLDKSGLPSDRFFAERPEGSVSTLKIQRTQQEDSAVYLCASSSGERNEQFFGPGTRLTVL.

A few counts support this clone. The chain combines TRBV5-6 with TRBJ2-4; TRBD1 matches 8 bases. Germline CDR1 SGHDT, CDR2 YYEEEE. V dropped 1 base and J dropped 9; count of bases not matched to a gene: 0. This CDR3 region has 12 residues. The CDR3 is CASSLQGAIQYF. CDR3 in DNA: TGTGCCAGCAGCTTGCAGGGGGCCATTCAGTACTTC.

The V call is TRBV11-3, the J call TRBJ1-1; D is undetermined. This CDR3 region has 13 residues. V was pared by 4 bases and J by 5 bases, with 11 bases between. Germline V gives CDR1 SGHNT, CDR2 YENEEA. The CDR3 DNA is TGTGCCAGCAGCTCCGTCCGGGGAACTGAAGCTTTCTTT. As protein: CASSSVRGTEAFF. Combining the CDR3 with reference TRBV11-3 and TRBJ1-1 gives the whole variable domain EAGVVQSPRYKIIEKKQPVAFWCNPISGHNTLYWYLQNLGQGPELLIRYENEEAVDDSQLPKDRFSAERLKGVDSTLKIQPAELGDSAVYLCASSSVRGTEAFFGQGTRLTVV.

The chain couples TRBV18 to TRBJ2-3; D is ambiguous. V was trimmed by 0 bases and J by 0 bases, leaving 10 bases between them. The germline gives CDR1 KGHSH, CDR2 LQKENI. This CDR3 is 16 amino acids long. Written as DNA, the CDR3 is TGTGCCAGCTCACCACCGGGCACCTTCAGCACAGATACGCAGTATTTT. Translating it yields CASSPPGTFSTDTQYF.

This clone was seen only a few times. This chain joins TRBV5-1 and TRBJ2-7; 9 nucleotides line up with TRBD1. The CDR3 runs 17 residues. V lost 5 bases, J lost 0 bases, and 12 bases stayed unmatched. In germline, CDR1 is SGHRS, CDR2 YFSETQ. The CDR3 bases are TGCGCCAGCAGTACCGGGACAGGGTTTACGGACTCCTACGAGCAGTACTTC. Residues: CASSTGTGFTDSYEQYF.

This clone has only one observation. The chain combines TRBV4-1 with TRBJ2-1; 9 bases match TRBD2. Germline CDR1 is MGHRA and CDR2 is YSYEKL. V was clipped by 4 bases and J by 7 bases; unmatched bases: 14. There are 17 residues in the CDR3. The CDR3 DNA reads as TGCGCCAGCAGCCGAGGGGGACTAGCCCTACTGGGAAATGAGCAGTTCTTC. Amino acid sequence: CASSRGGLALLGNEQFF.

The chain recombines TRBV4-1 with TRBJ2-1, with D uncertain. Trimming stripped 1 base from V and 9 bases from J, with 10 bases between. The CDR3 totals 13 residues. Germline V gene sequence: CDR1 MGHRA, CDR2 YSYEKL. The CDR3 loop is CASSQARPGEQFF. CDR3 nucleotides: TGCGCCAGCAGCCAAGCCAGACCGGGTGAGCAGTTCTTC.

The chain combines TRBV28 with TRBJ1-5, with 11 bases that match TRBD1. J was trimmed by 7 bases and V by 8 bases; bases with no gene match: 4. The CDR3 contains 13 residues. Germline assignment: CDR1 MDHEN and CDR2 SYDVKM. CDR3 loop: CASGRDRGQPQHF. The CDR3 nucleotides read TGTGCCAGCGGCCGGGACAGGGGGCAGCCCCAGCATTTT.